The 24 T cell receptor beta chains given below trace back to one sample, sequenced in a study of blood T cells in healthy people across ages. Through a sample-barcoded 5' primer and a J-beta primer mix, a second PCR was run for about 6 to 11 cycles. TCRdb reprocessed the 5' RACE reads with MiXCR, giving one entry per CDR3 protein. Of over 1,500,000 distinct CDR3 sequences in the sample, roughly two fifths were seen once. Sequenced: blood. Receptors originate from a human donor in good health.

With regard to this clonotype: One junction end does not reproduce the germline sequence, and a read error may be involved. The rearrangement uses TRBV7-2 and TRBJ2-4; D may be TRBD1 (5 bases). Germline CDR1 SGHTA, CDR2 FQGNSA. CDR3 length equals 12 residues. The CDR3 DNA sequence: TGTGCCAGCGGCTTGGGGCAGGGAATTCAGTACTTC. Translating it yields CASGLGQGIQYF.

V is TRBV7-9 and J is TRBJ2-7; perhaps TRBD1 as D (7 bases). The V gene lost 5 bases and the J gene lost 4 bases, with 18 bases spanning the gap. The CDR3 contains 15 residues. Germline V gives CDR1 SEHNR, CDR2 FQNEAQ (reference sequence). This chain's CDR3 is CASSAEWAGGYEQYF. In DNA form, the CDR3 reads TGTGCCAGCAGCGCCGAGTGGGCAGGGGGGTACGAGCAGTACTTC.

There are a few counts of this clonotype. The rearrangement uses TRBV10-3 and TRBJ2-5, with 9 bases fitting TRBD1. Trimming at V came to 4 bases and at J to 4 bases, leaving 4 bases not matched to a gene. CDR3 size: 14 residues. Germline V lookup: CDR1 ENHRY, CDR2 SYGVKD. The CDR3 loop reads CAISVQGAPETQYF. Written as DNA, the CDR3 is TGTGCCATCAGTGTACAGGGGGCCCCAGAGACCCAGTACTTC.

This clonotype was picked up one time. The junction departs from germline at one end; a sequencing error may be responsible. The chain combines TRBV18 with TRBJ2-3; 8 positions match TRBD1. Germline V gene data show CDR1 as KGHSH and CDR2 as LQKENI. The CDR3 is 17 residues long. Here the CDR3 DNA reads TGTGCCAGCTCCCCACTCTCCGGACAGGGCCGCACAGATACGCAGTATTTT. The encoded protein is CASSPLSGQGRTDTQYF.

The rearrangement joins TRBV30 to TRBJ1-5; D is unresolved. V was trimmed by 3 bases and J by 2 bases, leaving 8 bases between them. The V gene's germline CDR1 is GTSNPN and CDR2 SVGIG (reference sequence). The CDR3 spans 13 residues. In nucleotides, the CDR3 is TGTGCCTGGAGGTTTAAGGGCAATCAGCCCCAGCATTTT. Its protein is CAWRFKGNQPQHF.

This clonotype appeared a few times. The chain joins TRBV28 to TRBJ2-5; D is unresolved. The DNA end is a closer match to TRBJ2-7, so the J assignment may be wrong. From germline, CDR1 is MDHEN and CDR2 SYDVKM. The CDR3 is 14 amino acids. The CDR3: CASVPSYISYEQYF. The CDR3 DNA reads TGTGCCAGCGTCCCCAGTTATATATCCTACGAGCAGTACTTC.

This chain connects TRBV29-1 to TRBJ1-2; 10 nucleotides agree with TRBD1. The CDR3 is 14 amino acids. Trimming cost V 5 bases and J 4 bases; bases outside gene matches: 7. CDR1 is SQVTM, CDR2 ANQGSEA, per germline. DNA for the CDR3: TGCAGCGTTCAAAAGGGACAGGGGATCTATGGCTACACCTTC. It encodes CSVQKGQGIYGYTF.

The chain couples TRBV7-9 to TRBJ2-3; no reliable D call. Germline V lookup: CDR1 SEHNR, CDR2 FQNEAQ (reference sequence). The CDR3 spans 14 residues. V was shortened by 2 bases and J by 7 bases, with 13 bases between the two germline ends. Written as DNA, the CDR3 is TGTGCCAGCAGCTTACTCGAAGACTCCCATACGCAGTATTTT. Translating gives CASSLLEDSHTQYF.

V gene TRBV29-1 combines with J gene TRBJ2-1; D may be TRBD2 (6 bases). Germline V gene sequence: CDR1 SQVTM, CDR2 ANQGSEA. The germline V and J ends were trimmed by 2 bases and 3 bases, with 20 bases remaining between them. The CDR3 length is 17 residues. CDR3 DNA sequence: TGCAGCGTTGAATGGGTTGGGGGATCGGGGGTCTACAATGAGCAGTTCTTC. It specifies CSVEWVGGSGVYNEQFF.

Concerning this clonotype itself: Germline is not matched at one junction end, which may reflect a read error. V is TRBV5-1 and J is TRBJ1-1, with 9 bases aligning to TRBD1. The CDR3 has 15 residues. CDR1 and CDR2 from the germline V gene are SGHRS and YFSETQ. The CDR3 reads CASSNPGQGRTEAFF. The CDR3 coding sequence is TGTGCCAGCAGCAATCCGGGACAGGGAAGGACTGAAGCTTTCTTT.

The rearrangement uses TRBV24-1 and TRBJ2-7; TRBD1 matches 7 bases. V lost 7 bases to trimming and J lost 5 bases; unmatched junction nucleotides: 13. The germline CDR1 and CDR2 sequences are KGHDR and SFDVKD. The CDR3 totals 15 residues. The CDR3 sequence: CATREGDRADDEQYF. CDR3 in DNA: TGTGCCACCAGAGAGGGCGACAGGGCGGACGACGAGCAGTACTTC.

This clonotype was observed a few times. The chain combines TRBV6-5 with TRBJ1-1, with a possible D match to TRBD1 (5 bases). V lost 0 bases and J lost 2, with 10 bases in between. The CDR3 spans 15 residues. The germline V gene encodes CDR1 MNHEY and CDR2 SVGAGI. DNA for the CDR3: TGTGCCAGCAGTTACTCGGTCGGGGGAAACACTGAAGCTTTCTTT. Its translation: CASSYSVGGNTEAFF.

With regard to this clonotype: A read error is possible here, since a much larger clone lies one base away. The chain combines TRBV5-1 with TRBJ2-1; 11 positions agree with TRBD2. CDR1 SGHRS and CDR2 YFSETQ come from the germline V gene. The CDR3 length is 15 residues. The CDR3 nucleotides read TGCGCCAGCAGGTATAGCGGGGGGGCCTACAATGAGCAGGTCTTC. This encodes CASRYSGGAYNEQVF.

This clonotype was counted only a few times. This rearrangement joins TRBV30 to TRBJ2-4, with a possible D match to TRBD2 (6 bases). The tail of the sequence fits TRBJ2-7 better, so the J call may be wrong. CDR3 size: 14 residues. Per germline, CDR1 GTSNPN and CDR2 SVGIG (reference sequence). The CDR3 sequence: CAWSVVAGTDEQYF. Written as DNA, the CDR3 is TGTGCCTGGAGTGTTGTGGCGGGGACCGACGAGCAGTACTTC.

CDR3 in amino acids: CSVATTGIGYEQYF. The DNA for the CDR3 is TGCAGCGTGGCCACAACAGGGATTGGCTACGAGCAGTACTTC. The chain carries TRBV29-1 and TRBJ2-4; a weak D match, TRBD1 (6 bases). The DNA matches TRBJ2-7 better at its end, which makes the J call doubtful. CDR1 and CDR2 from the germline V gene are SQVTM and ANQGSEA. The CDR3 consists of 14 residues.

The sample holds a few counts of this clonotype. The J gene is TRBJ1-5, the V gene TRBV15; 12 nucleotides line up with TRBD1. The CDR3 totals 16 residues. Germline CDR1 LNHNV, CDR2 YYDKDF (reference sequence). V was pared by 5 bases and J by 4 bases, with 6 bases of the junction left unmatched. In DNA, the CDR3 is TGTGCCACCAGCCGGGACAGGGGGCGCGAAAATCAGCCCCAGCATTTT. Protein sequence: CATSRDRGRENQPQHF.

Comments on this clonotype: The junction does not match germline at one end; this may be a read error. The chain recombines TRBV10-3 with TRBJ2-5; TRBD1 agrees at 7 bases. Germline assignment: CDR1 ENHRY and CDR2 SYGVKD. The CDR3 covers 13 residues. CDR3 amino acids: CAMRQGREETRYF. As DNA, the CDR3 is TGTGCCATGCGACAGGGAAGGGAAGAGACCCGGTACTTC.

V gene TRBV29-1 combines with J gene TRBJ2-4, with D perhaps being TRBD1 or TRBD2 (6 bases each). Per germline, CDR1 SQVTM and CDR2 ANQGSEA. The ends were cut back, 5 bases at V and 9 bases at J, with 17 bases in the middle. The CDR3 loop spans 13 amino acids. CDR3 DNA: TGCAGCGTTATCCCCACTGGAGGGGGCATTCAGTACTTC. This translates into CSVIPTGGGIQYF.

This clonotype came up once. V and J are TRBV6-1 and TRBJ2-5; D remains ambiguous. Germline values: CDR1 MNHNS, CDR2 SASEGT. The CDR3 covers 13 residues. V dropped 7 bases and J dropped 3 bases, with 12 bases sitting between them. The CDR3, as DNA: TGTGCCAGCACCCGACCACCTAAAGAGACCCAGTACTTC. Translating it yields CASTRPPKETQYF.

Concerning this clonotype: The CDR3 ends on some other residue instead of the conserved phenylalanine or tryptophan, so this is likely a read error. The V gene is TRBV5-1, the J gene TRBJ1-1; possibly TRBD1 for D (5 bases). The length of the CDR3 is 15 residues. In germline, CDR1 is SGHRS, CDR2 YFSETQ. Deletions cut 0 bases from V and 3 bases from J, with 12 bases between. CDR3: CASSLVVPGDTEAFL. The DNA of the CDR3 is TGCGCCAGCAGCTTGGTTGTCCCGGGGGACACTGAAGCTTTCCTT.

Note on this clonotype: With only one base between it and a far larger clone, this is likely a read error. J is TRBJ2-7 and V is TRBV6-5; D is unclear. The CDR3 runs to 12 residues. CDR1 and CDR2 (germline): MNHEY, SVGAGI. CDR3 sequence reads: CVSSRTSYEQYF. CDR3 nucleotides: TGTGTCAGCAGTCGCACGAGTTACGAGCAGTACTTC.

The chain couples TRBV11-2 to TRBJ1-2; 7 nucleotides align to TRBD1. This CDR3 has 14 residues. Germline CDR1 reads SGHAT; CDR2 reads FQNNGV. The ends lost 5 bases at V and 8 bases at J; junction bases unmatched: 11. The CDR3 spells CASSRLQGREGYTF. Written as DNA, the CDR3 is TGTGCCAGCAGCCGACTACAGGGGAGGGAGGGCTACACCTTC. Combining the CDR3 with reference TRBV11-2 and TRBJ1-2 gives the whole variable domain EAGVAQSPRYKIIEKRQSVAFWCNPISGHATLYWYQQILGQGPKLLIQFQNNGVVDDSQLPKDRFSAERLKGVDSTLKIQPAKLEDSAVYLCASSRLQGREGYTFGSGTRLTVV.

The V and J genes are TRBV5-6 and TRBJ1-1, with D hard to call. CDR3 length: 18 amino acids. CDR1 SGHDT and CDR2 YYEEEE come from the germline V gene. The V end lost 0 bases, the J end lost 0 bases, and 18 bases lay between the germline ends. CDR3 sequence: CASSLAVLTMTLNTEAFF. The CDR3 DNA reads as TGTGCCAGCAGCTTGGCAGTGCTGACAATGACATTGAACACTGAAGCTTTCTTT.

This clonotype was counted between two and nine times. In DNA, the CDR3 is TGCAGCGTTGAGCCCGGGACTGAAGCTTTCTTT. This translates into CSVEPGTEAFF. The chain uses TRBV29-1 and TRBJ1-1, with D unresolved. Looked up from germline, CDR1 is SQVTM and CDR2 is ANQGSEA. CDR3 size: 11 residues. V gave up 3 bases and J gave up 5 bases, with 7 bases separating them.